This TCR beta chain was captured by sequencing in a study of identical twins. Concerning this clonotype itself: The antigen remains unidentified.

V lost 1 base to trimming and J lost 5 bases, with 15 bases between them. The length of the CDR3 is 15 residues. Looked up from germline, CDR1 is LNHNV and CDR2 is YYDKDF (reference sequence). TCRdb independently ran MiXCR on the 5' RACE reads; one entry per CDR3 protein. The table has roughly 710,000 distinct CDR3 sequences, 5.5% to 6.5% seen once. Study-level points and caveats: In drawing conclusions, the study used cross-sectional statistical analysis and did not follow the same donors. Models underestimated TCR alpha sharing (out-of-frame) in monozygotic twins. Carriage of fewer insertions was seen in abundant cord blood beta clonotypes, whereas memory repertoires showed none.

This sequence was found in a young man in good health. The chain employs TRBV15 and TRBJ2-7, with D possibly matching TRBD1 (6 bases). Specimen: naive T cells sorted from blood. The CDR3 sequence is CATSRVEGPGDEQYV. The CDR3 DNA reads as TGTGCCACCAGCAGAGTCGAGGGCCCAGGGGACGAGCAGTACGTC.